The entry that follows covers one T cell receptor beta chain sequence. This clone appeared a few times. Its target antigen remains unknown. No much larger clone is present one base from it, and per-base qualities are unavailable. Trimming takes 0 bases from V and 7 bases from J, and the germline ends sit 17 bases apart. From a lookup of the germline V gene (reference sequence), CDR1 and CDR2 are SGHNT and YYREEE. Including cysteine and phenylalanine, the CDR3 has 16 amino acids. The kept DNA is CDR3 alone, 48 bases in frame from the first base. The entire isolated RNA was reverse transcribed using the High Capacity cDNA Reverse Transcription Kit, and thus expressed TCRB transcripts were sequenced. Naive, central memory and regulatory T cell samples underwent deep immunoSEQ sequencing, averaging roughly 3.4 million total reads per sample. Sorted cells were lysed in RLT buffer and RNA was extracted with DNase-treated RNeasy Micro or Mini kits, depending on cell number. To prevent cross-contamination, every cell subset was processed on its own, while patient and healthy donor samples were processed together. Using the immunoSEQ multiplex PCR, TCRB sequences were amplified from cDNA into 87-bp fragments spanning the CDR3 region. Sequencing of the amplicons was done on the Illumina HiSeq platform. Regarding the original processing steps: Synthetic template baselines were used to correct PCR bias computationally, reads within Hamming distance 2 were collapsed, and singletons that could not be merged were discarded. Reads were aligned to IMGT to assign V, D and J genes, CDR3 length, and insertions or deletions at six rearrangement sites. Clonotype counts were normalized to sorted cell number within each subset before computing true diversity and Gini coefficients with the tcR R package. The overlap coefficient, calculated on TCRB nucleotide sequences, was used to measure repertoire sharing. Out-of-frame TCRB sequences from naive cells were analyzed as a proxy for the pre-selection repertoire. TCRdb provides this immuneACCESS table in a form limited to in-frame rearrangements. Some clones are lacking; in checked studies, under half of them reflect an unresolved V gene, and why the rest are absent is not known. V and J calls plus clone size are reproduced from that table; the DNA served to infer D and trimming. Counted in this sample were 900,000 or so clones; roughly 15% of them appeared once. Of the sample, about 0.02% falls within the top ten clones.

This record belongs to a study of beta chain features in type 1 diabetes (dated by TCRdb to 2016 to 2019). Concerning the study at large: Patients and healthy donors did not differ in mean age, gender distribution, total cell number or subset yield. A total of 85 million to 140 million sorted cells were examined across all samples, and a strong correlation was observed between cell number per subset and RNA yield. The study compared TCRB repertoires of sorted circulating CD4+ T cell subsets between recently diagnosed type 1 diabetes patients and matched healthy donors. Whereas all 30 or so donors provided naive and central memory subsets, regulatory and stem cell-like memory subsets were isolated from just 8 patients and roughly 8 healthy donors.

Broad study findings and their caveats: Because cDNA rather than genomic DNA was sequenced, highly expressing activated cells could have been over-represented, although no difference in activation and CD3 levels was found between groups. A moderate but significant shortening of TCRB CDR3 length was observed in type 1 diabetes patients in all four CD4+ subsets. Patients with type 1 diabetes made fewer insertions and deleted more nucleotides at VDJ recombination sites, implying thymic rearrangement abnormalities. Naive, central memory and regulatory TCRB repertoires appeared to be more similar among patients than among healthy donors. Because the HLA sub-analyses included only small numbers of individuals, any influence of HLA type on TCRB rearrangement was left unresolved. PCR may preferentially amplify shorter templates, but because patient and control samples were amplified and corrected together, any resulting skew would affect both groups equally.

From each donor, a single peripheral blood sample of 100 to 150 mL on average was drawn into heparinised tubes. A BD FACSAria II was used to sort naive, central memory, regulatory and stem cell-like memory CD4+ T cells with a panel that included CD45RO, CCR7, CD25, CD127, CD95 and CD27. Purity was above 98% for every sorted population. PBMCs were separated immediately by Lymphoprep density gradient centrifugation and were stained directly, without being cultured. To minimize batch effects, samples were stained and sorted in pairs, one healthy donor with one patient per experiment. Rearrangement joined TRBV5-4 to TRBJ2-1, and perhaps TRBD1 as D gene, on 5 matching bases. The source material was naive CD4+ T cells from blood. The meaning of the sample's cell subset or site label: true naive CD4+ T cells. The sequence was obtained from a woman in her late teens or twenties in good health. The CDR3 loop reads CASSLGVVRRGNEQFF. The nucleotides are TGTGCCAGCAGCTTGGGGGTTGTGCGAAGGGGAAATGAGCAGTTCTTC.